Listed here are 11 T cell receptor beta chains from one sample, sequenced in a study of blood T cell repertoires in COVID-19. Sequencing used immunoSEQ multiplex PCR; TCRdb keeps in-frame clones, though not all of them. This table holds fewer than 150,000 clones, approximately 85% found once. The specimen was peripheral blood. Source of these receptors: a woman aged 80 or older with acute or convalescent COVID-19.

V gene TRBV5-1 combines with J gene TRBJ2-5; no clear D. Trimming pared 4 bases from V and 7 bases from J, leaving 14 bases between. The V gene's germline CDR1 is SGHRS and CDR2 YFSETQ. The CDR3 has 13 residues. The CDR3 sequence is CASSPADIGTQYF. The CDR3, as DNA: TGCGCCAGCAGCCCGGCGGATATCGGGACCCAGTACTTC.

V is TRBV2 and J is TRBJ2-7, with D possibly being TRBD1 (6 bases). The CDR3 is 15 residues long. Germline V CDR1 and CDR2: SNHLY, FYNNEI. The V and J ends lost 6 bases and 2 bases respectively, with 17 bases between them. For the CDR3, the DNA is TGTGCCAGCAGCCGGGACATAACTCAACCCTACGAGCAGTACTTC. Residues: CASSRDITQPYEQYF.

CDR3 DNA: TGTGCCTGGAGCCGGCAGGGCGTCACCTACGAGCAGTACTTC. It translates to CAWSRQGVTYEQYF. V and J are TRBV30 and TRBJ2-7; tentatively, D is TRBD1 (5 bases). The CDR3 has 14 residues. Germline loops: CDR1 GTSNPN, CDR2 SVGIG (reference sequence). The V end lost 3 bases, the J end lost 2 bases, and 14 bases lay between the germline ends.

This sequence joins TRBV2 and TRBJ2-4, with a possible D match to TRBD1 (6 bases). Germline values: CDR1 SNHLY, CDR2 FYNNEI. The CDR3 is made up of 14 amino acids. Trimming shortened V by 7 bases and J by 9 bases, and 19 bases separated the two germline ends. The CDR3 DNA is TGTGCCAGCAAATTCCTCGAACAGGGCGGCATTCAGTACTTC. Amino acids: CASKFLEQGGIQYF.

The chain carries TRBV3-1 (or the pseudogene TRBV3-2) and TRBJ2-2; 7 positions match TRBD2. Germline lookup yields CDR1 LGHDT and CDR2 YNNKEL (reference sequence). The junction had 7 bases not matched to a gene; V was cut back by 4 bases and J by 5 bases. This CDR3 is built from 15 residues. In nucleotides, the CDR3 is TGTGCCAGCAGCCCGTACGGGGGGAGGACCGGGGAGCTGTTTTTT. Translation: CASSPYGGRTGELFF.

This chain connects TRBV5-1 to TRBJ1-6, with unresolved D. CDR1 is SGHRS, CDR2 YFSETQ, per germline. V was cut by 0 bases and J by 8 bases, with 9 bases left in between. This CDR3 contains 14 residues. CDR3 DNA: TGCGCCAGCAGCTTGGTGAGTTCCGATTCACCCCTCCACTTT. As protein: CASSLVSSDSPLHF.

This rearrangement joins TRBV10-2 to TRBJ1-2; D not certain. V was pared by 2 bases and J by 5 bases, with 9 bases between. CDR1 is WSHSY and CDR2 is SAAADI in the germline V gene. This CDR3 has 13 residues. CDR3 DNA sequence: TGCGCCAGCAGTGAGATGGGAGCTTATGGCTACACCTTC. This encodes CASSEMGAYGYTF.

The chain carries TRBV30 and TRBJ2-7; 10 positions agree with TRBD2. Germline CDR1 reads GTSNPN; CDR2 reads SVGIG (reference sequence). V trimming: 4 bases; J trimming: 2 bases; junction bases outside the gene matches: 8. The CDR3 runs to 15 residues. The CDR3 nucleotides are TGTGCCTGGATTGGCGTAGCGGGGGGTACCTACGAGCAGTACTTC. This encodes CAWIGVAGGTYEQYF.

This chain links TRBV5-1 with TRBJ1-1, with TRBD1 as a possible D gene (5 bases). Trimming removed 3 bases from V and 4 bases from J, with 16 bases in between. The germline V gene encodes CDR1 SGHRS and CDR2 YFSETQ. The CDR3 runs to 15 residues. CDR3 protein: CASSSTGGFATEAFF. In DNA form, the CDR3 reads TGCGCCAGCAGCTCCACGGGGGGGTTCGCCACTGAAGCTTTCTTT.

The CDR3 region has the DNA TGTGCCTGGAGTGAACGAGGGACAGGCCCTTATATGGCCCAGTACTTC. Its protein is CAWSERGTGPYMAQYF. The chain carries TRBV30 and TRBJ2-5, with 8 bases matching TRBD1. CDR1 and CDR2 (germline): GTSNPN, SVGIG (reference sequence). This CDR3 contains 16 residues. V shed 1 base, J shed 9 bases, and the junction held 16 bases outside the gene matches.

J is TRBJ2-7 and V is TRBV28; tentatively, D is TRBD2 (5 bases). V lost 9 bases and J lost 3, with 21 bases in between. CDR3 length equals 15 residues. CDR1 is MDHEN, CDR2 SYDVKM, per germline. The CDR3 loop is CASKGMGAGDYEQYF. CDR3 in DNA: TGTGCCAGTAAGGGAATGGGAGCAGGTGACTACGAGCAGTACTTC.